This record concerns one T cell receptor beta chain sequence. The antigen is unknown. These data are taken from a study of post-analysis software for immune sequencing data. Study summary: There were relapsing-remitting, secondary progressive and progressive-relapsing multiple sclerosis among the disease courses included. Study-level results: Included in a set of roughly 5 TRBV segments more frequent in patients than controls were TRBV5-6, TRBV5-1 and TRBV20-1. Diversity measured as normalized Chao1 was significantly lower in multiple sclerosis patients than in controls.

The germline gives CDR1 SEHNR, CDR2 FQNEAQ (reference sequence). Trimming shortened V by 5 bases and J by 8 bases, and 25 bases separated the two germline ends. This CDR3 contains 17 residues. TCR beta libraries were prepared from cDNA with unique molecular identifiers. With about 0.95 to 11 million T cells as the source, roughly 500,000 cDNA molecules resulted. MiXCR, applied by TCRdb to the PCR reads, yields one record per CDR3 protein. Of about 380,000 distinct CDR3 sequences in the sample, roughly 30% were seen once. The rearrangement uses TRBV7-9 and TRBJ2-1; tentatively, D is TRBD2 (5 bases). The sample was blood. The origin of this receptor is a girl between 5 and 17 years old with multiple sclerosis. The CDR3 reads CASSPRADPTKPHEQFF. For the CDR3, the DNA is TGTGCCAGCAGCCCGAGAGCGGACCCGACTAAACCTCATGAGCAGTTCTTC.